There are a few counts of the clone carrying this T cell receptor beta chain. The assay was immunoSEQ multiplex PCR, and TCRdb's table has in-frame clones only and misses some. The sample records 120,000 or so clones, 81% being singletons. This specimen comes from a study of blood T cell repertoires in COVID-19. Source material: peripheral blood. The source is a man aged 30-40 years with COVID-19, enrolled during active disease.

CDR3 protein: CASSSPGTGIYEQYF. CDR3 sequence (DNA): TGTGCCAGCAGCTCCCCAGGGACAGGGATCTACGAGCAGTACTTC. V gene TRBV7-6 combines with J gene TRBJ2-7; 9 bases match TRBD1. The CDR3 consists of 15 residues. V shed 4 bases and J 3 bases; nucleotides not matched to a gene: 7. CDR1 and CDR2 from the germline V gene are SGHVS and FNYEAQ.